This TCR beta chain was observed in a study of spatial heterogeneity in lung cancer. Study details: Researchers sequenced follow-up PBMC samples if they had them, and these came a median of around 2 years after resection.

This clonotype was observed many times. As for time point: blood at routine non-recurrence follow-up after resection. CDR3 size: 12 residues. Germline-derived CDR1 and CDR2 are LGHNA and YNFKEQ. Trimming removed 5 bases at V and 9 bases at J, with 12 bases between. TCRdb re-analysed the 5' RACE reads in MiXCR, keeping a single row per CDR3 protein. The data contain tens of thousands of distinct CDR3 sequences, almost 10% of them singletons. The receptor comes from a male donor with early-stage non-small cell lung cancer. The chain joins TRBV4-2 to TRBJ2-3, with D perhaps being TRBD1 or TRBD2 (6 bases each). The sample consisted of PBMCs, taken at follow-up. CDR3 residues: CASSYGGPTQYF. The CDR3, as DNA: TGTGCCAGCAGCTACGGGGGCCCGACGCAGTATTTT.